This is a list of T cell receptor beta chains from one sample in a study of blood T cell repertoires in COVID-19. TCRdb's copy holds only in-frame clones and misses some; the assay was immunoSEQ multiplex PCR. The profile shows tens of thousands of clones, 80% to 90% of them singletons. The sample was peripheral blood. These TCRs come from a woman older than 75 with acute or convalescent COVID-19. The conserved cysteine and the conserved F or W are not part of the CDR3 here.

j_call,v_call,cdr3_aa
TRBJ1-4,TRBV19,ASSRQGTAGEKLF
TRBJ1-1,TRBV5-1,ASSLGGQDTEAF
TRBJ1-2,TRBV27,ANRPFRDRWHNGYT
TRBJ2-7,TRBV5-5,ASSLVTGGPYEQY
TRBJ2-3,TRBV4-2,ASSQDVRGFGTQY
TRBJ2-5,TRBV27,ASSLRYRQGQETQY
TRBJ2-3,TRBV23-1,ASSRRRGLAGKSTDTQY
TRBJ2-7,TRBV5-4,ASSLEQGTYEQY
TRBJ2-2,TRBV10-2,ASRADRDTGELF
TRBJ2-5,TRBV9,ASSRTSGGAMETQY
TRBJ2-5,TRBV14,ASSQSGTGGAKTQY
TRBJ2-2,TRBV7-2,ASSLTSGGAGGELF
TRBJ2-7,TRBV7-6,ASSPGQDTSYEQY
TRBJ1-5,TRBV10-2,ASSGQPHSNQPQH
TRBJ1-2,TRBV29-1,SVGATDYGYT
TRBJ2-7,TRBV7-2,ASSPRVSVSYEQY
TRBJ2-5,TRBV19,ASSIEGGWSSGTQY
TRBJ1-6,TRBV9,ASSVEAGGDSPLH
TRBJ1-1,TRBV6-6,ASSTGDGGVAEAF
TRBJ1-5,TRBV29-1,SVPRTGGQPQH
TRBJ2-3,TRBV30,AWSVLSGQGQYTDTQY
TRBJ1-2,TRBV10-3,AITPGGDNYGYT
TRBJ1-1,TRBV5-4,ASSSDLNTEAF
TRBJ1-2,TRBV19,ASSSLNYGYT
TRBJ2-3,TRBV2,ASRRQGSTDTQY
TRBJ1-2,TRBV29-1,SVEQGRGYT
TRBJ2-3,TRBV3-1/TRBV3-2,ASSQDGVSATSTDTQY
TRBJ2-1,TRBV11-2,ASSAGTSYDSEQF
TRBJ2-5,TRBV29-1,SVANVETQY
TRBJ1-3,TRBV27,ASSRGGGNTIY
TRBJ2-3,TRBV19,ASSTESIPGGTDTQY
TRBJ1-3,TRBV19,ASSRGFQSSGNTIY
TRBJ2-3,TRBV9,ASSPHSGTGSTDTQY
TRBJ2-2,TRBV7-8,ASSTRGTSGGYTGELF
TRBJ1-1,TRBV19,ASSMDKNTEAF
TRBJ2-1,TRBV2,ASRELAGDYNEQF